The 30 T cell receptor beta chains in this list originate from one sample, sequenced in a study of technical replicates of blood from a handful of donors. Sequencing used immunoSEQ multiplex PCR; TCRdb keeps in-frame clones, though not all of them. This sample has 100,000 or so clones, with around 95% found just once. Specimen: T cells isolated from PBMCs. These receptors originate from a human donor in good health.

The chain employs TRBV7-3 and TRBJ2-2, with D tentatively TRBD2 (5 bases). V was clipped by 1 base and J by 7 bases, with 16 bases between them. CDR3 size: 16 residues. CDR1 and CDR2 from the germline V gene are SGHTA and FQGTGA. The CDR3 spells CASSLIGSAAGGELFF. CDR3 DNA sequence: TGTGCCAGCAGCTTAATTGGTAGCGCCGCTGGCGGGGAGCTGTTTTTT.

This chain links TRBV6-5 with TRBJ2-1, with 10 nucleotides matching TRBD2. J was trimmed by 10 bases and V by 5 bases; bases with no gene match: 5. CDR3 length: 13 amino acids. The germline V gene encodes CDR1 MNHEY and CDR2 SVGAGI. The chain's CDR3 is CASSQPGLAEQFF. In DNA form, the CDR3 reads TGTGCCAGCAGTCAACCGGGACTAGCGGAGCAGTTCTTC.

The V gene is TRBV15, the J gene TRBJ2-5; 10 positions agree with TRBD1. Trimming removed 1 base from V and 2 bases from J; junction bases left unmatched: 7. This CDR3 spans 17 amino acids. Germline assignment: CDR1 LNHNV and CDR2 YYDKDF (reference sequence). The CDR3 DNA reads as TGTGCCACCAGCAGAGTAGGCTGGGACAGGGGACAAGAGACCCAGTACTTC. It is translated as CATSRVGWDRGQETQYF. Drawing the rest from reference TRBV15 and TRBJ2-5, the complete variable domain is DAMVIQNPRYQVTQFGKPVTLSCSQTLNHNVMYWYQQKSSQAPKLLFHYYDKDFNNEADTPDNFQSRRPNTSFCFLDIRSPGLGDTAMYLCATSRVGWDRGQETQYFGPGTRLLVL.

V is TRBV15 and J is TRBJ2-3; tentatively, D is TRBD1 (5 bases). Germline assignment: CDR1 LNHNV and CDR2 YYDKDF (reference sequence). The CDR3 is made up of 15 amino acids. Deletions cut 0 bases from V and 4 bases from J, with 11 bases between. The CDR3 nucleotides read TGTGCCACCAGCAGAGAGGGGCAGGGCCCAGATACGCAGTATTTT. Translated, it gives CATSREGQGPDTQYF. Full variable domain (rest looked up from reference TRBV15 and TRBJ2-3): DAMVIQNPRYQVTQFGKPVTLSCSQTLNHNVMYWYQQKSSQAPKLLFHYYDKDFNNEADTPDNFQSRRPNTSFCFLDIRSPGLGDTAMYLCATSREGQGPDTQYFGPGTRLTVL.

This clone was counted once. The V gene is TRBV10-3, the J gene TRBJ2-2; 9 bases are shared with TRBD2. V was clipped by 4 bases and J by 7 bases; unmatched bases: 4. The CDR3 is made up of 14 amino acids. Germline-derived CDR1 and CDR2 are ENHRY and SYGVKD. CDR3 amino acids: CAISGGGAVGELFF. CDR3 bases: TGTGCCATCAGTGGCGGGGGGGCCGTCGGGGAGCTGTTTTTT.

This chain links TRBV4-1 with TRBJ1-1, with D perhaps matching TRBD1 (6 bases). The CDR3 has 14 amino acids. Germline loops: CDR1 MGHRA, CDR2 YSYEKL. Trimming took off 0 bases at V and 6 bases at J, with 11 bases between the two ends. As DNA, the CDR3 is TGCGCCAGCAGCCAAGAAGAGGGGGGGCCTGAAGCTTTCTTT. Translation gives CASSQEEGGPEAFF.

The V gene is TRBV4-1, the J gene TRBJ2-7, with TRBD1 matching 8 bases. The CDR3 is 14 amino acids. The germline CDR1 and CDR2 sequences are MGHRA and YSYEKL. With 1 base clipped from V and 4 bases from J, the junction kept 3 bases outside the gene matches. This chain's CDR3 is CASSQADRAYEQYF. Written as DNA, the CDR3 is TGCGCCAGCAGCCAAGCGGACAGGGCGTACGAGCAGTACTTC.

This clone was recorded only once. J is TRBJ1-2 and V is TRBV5-1, with D perhaps TRBD1 (5 bases). The CDR3 has 15 amino acids. Germline V CDR1 and CDR2: SGHRS, YFSETQ. V was clipped by 0 bases and J by 3 bases, with 12 bases between them. The CDR3 DNA reads TGCGCCAGCAGCTTGGAGGTGACAGTTCACTATGGCTACACCTTC. This sequence encodes CASSLEVTVHYGYTF.

CDR3 protein: CASTGTSSTDTQYF. The CDR3 bases are TGTGCCAGCACAGGCACCTCTAGCACAGATACGCAGTATTTT. This chain uses TRBV2 with TRBJ2-3; D remains ambiguous. CDR3 size: 14 residues. V was clipped by 7 bases and J by 0 bases, with 11 bases between them. The germline V gene has CDR1 SNHLY and CDR2 FYNNEI.

The chain joins TRBV28 to TRBJ2-1; perhaps TRBD2 as D (5 bases). Germline-derived CDR1 and CDR2 are MDHEN and SYDVKM. There are 11 residues in the CDR3. Trimming pared 8 bases from V and 8 bases from J, leaving 10 bases between. CDR3 protein: CASVYGDEQFF. CDR3 bases: TGTGCCAGCGTTTACGGGGATGAGCAGTTCTTC.

V and J are TRBV5-5 and TRBJ2-7; tentative D call: TRBD2 (6 bases). In germline, CDR1 is SGHKS, CDR2 YYEKEE (reference sequence). The V end lost 3 bases, the J end lost 3 bases, and 10 bases lay between the germline ends. The CDR3 contains 13 residues. The CDR3 DNA reads as TGTGCCAGCAGCTGGGCCGGGGGCTACGAGCAGTACTTC. It yields the protein CASSWAGGYEQYF. Together with reference TRBV5-5 and TRBJ2-7, the CDR3 gives the full variable domain: DAGVTQSPTHLIKTRGQQVTLRCSPISGHKSVSWYQQVLGQGPQFIFQYYEKEERGRGNFPDRFSARQFPNYSSELNVNALLLGDSALYLCASSWAGGYEQYFGPGTRLTVT.

The chain uses TRBV18 and TRBJ1-4, with 7 bases matching TRBD1. J lost 6 bases, V lost 6 bases, and 10 bases had no gene match. Germline V gene sequence: CDR1 KGHSH, CDR2 LQKENI. This CDR3 is built from 15 residues. In DNA form, the CDR3 reads TGTGCCAGCTCGCCGTCGACAGGGTTCGATGAAAAACTGTTTTTT. Amino acid sequence: CASSPSTGFDEKLFF.

The rearrangement links TRBV6-1 to TRBJ1-1; D unclear. CDR1 MNHNS and CDR2 SASEGT come from the germline V gene. CDR3 length: 14 amino acids. With 3 bases removed from V and 0 bases from J, the gap between germline ends came to 8 bases. CDR3 in amino acids: CASSDRSMNTEAFF. In DNA, the CDR3 is TGTGCCAGCAGTGACAGATCCATGAACACTGAAGCTTTCTTT.

V and J are TRBV27 and TRBJ1-1; D gene uncertain. This CDR3 has 15 residues. Germline V gene data show CDR1 as MNHEY and CDR2 as SMNVEV (reference sequence). Deletions cut 4 bases from V and 3 bases from J, with 15 bases between. For the CDR3, the DNA is TGTGCCAGCAGTTCAACTTACGTTCGGGACACTGAAGCTTTCTTT. Translated: CASSSTYVRDTEAFF.

The chain links TRBV7-9 to TRBJ1-2; D uncertain. Germline V gives CDR1 SEHNR, CDR2 FQNEAQ (reference sequence). The CDR3 is made up of 11 amino acids. Trimming left V 2 bases short and J 8 bases short, with 6 bases between. The CDR3 loop reads CASSLQAGYTF. CDR3 sequence (DNA): TGTGCCAGCAGCTTACAGGCGGGCTACACCTTC.

The CDR3 reads CASSFQGEQYF. The DNA of the CDR3 is TGTGCCAGCAGCTTTCAGGGCGAGCAGTACTTC. The V call is TRBV11-3, the J call TRBJ2-7; a possible D gene is TRBD1 (5 bases). Per germline, CDR1 SGHNT and CDR2 YENEEA. This CDR3 is built from 11 residues. Trimming took 3 bases from V and 6 from J, leaving 6 bases between them.

The chain recombines TRBV7-2 with TRBJ2-3; a weak D match, TRBD2 (5 bases). CDR3 length: 17 residues. Trimming shortened V by 1 base and J by 0 bases, and 14 bases separated the two germline ends. CDR1 is SGHTA and CDR2 is FQGNSA in the germline V gene. CDR3 sequence (DNA): TGTGCCAGCAGCTTAGTTTTTTCCGTAGCGAGCACAGATACGCAGTATTTT. Translation: CASSLVFSVASTDTQYF. Based on the CDR3 plus reference TRBV7-2 and TRBJ2-3, the full variable domain is GAGVSQSPSNKVTEKGKDVELRCDPISGHTALYWYRQSLGQGLEFLIYFQGNSAPDKSGLPSDRFSAERTGGSVSTLTIQRTQQEDSAVYLCASSLVFSVASTDTQYFGPGTRLTVL.

The chain recombines TRBV19 with TRBJ2-7, with TRBD1 matching 7 bases. The CDR3 loop spans 13 amino acids. CDR1 is LNHDA, CDR2 SQIVND, per germline (reference sequence). V gave up 5 bases and J gave up 2 bases; unmatched junction bases: 3. CDR3 in amino acids: CASSPGTAYEQYF. CDR3 nucleotides: TGTGCCAGTAGTCCCGGGACAGCCTACGAGCAGTACTTC.

This clone appeared once. V is TRBV21-1 and J is TRBJ1-3; the table's TRBD1 call for D was not verified on the DNA. TRBV21-1 counts as a pseudogene. The CDR3 has 17 residues. This chain's CDR3 is CASSTTDQGQGVNTIYF. The CDR3 DNA reads as TGTGCCAGCAGCACGACTGACCAGGGACAGGGGGTGAACACCATATATTTT.

The chain uses TRBV30 and TRBJ1-1; the D gene is possibly TRBD1 (5 bases). This CDR3 has 15 amino acids. Germline V gives CDR1 GTSNPN, CDR2 SVGIG (reference sequence). V gave up 7 bases and J gave up 5 bases, with 23 bases separating them. In nucleotides, the CDR3 is TGTGCCTCCATACCCCTTAATCAGGGTAGTACTGAAGCTTTCTTT. This gives the protein CASIPLNQGSTEAFF.

As for this clone: One end of the junction fails to match germline, which may point to a read error. The chain links TRBV19 to TRBJ1-5; possible D gene TRBD1, 6 bases. The CDR3 is 13 amino acids. CDR1 is LNHDA, CDR2 SQIVND, per germline (reference sequence). CDR3 coding DNA: TGTGCCATTAGTACAGGGCCGCGACAGCCCCAGCATTTT. Translation: CAISTGPRQPQHF. Supplemented by reference TRBV19 and TRBJ1-5, the full variable domain reads DGGITQSPKYLFRKEGQNVTLSCEQNLNHDAMYWYRQDPGQGLRLIYYSQIVNDFQKGDIAEGYSVSREKKESFPLTVTSAQKNPTAFYLCAISTGPRQPQHFGDGTRLSIL.

The chain combines TRBV6-5 with TRBJ1-4; 10 bases match TRBD1. The CDR3 is 14 amino acids. V trimming: 5 bases; J trimming: 6 bases; junction bases outside the gene matches: 3. The germline V gene encodes CDR1 MNHEY and CDR2 SVGAGI. Written as DNA, the CDR3 is TGTGCCAGCAGTGACAGGGGGCTAGATGAAAAACTGTTTTTT. Encoded protein: CASSDRGLDEKLFF.

CDR3 nucleotides: TGTGCCACCTGGACTTTTATGAACACTGAAGCTTTCTTT. It yields the protein CATWTFMNTEAFF. The V call is TRBV28, the J call TRBJ1-1; D remains unclear. The V gene's germline CDR1 is MDHEN and CDR2 SYDVKM. V gave up 10 bases and J gave up 0 bases, with 12 bases separating them. This CDR3 contains 13 residues.

This clone was observed a few times. The V and J genes are TRBV2 and TRBJ2-3, with no clear D. Germline V gene lookup returns CDR1 SNHLY and CDR2 FYNNEI. Trimming took 5 bases from V and 4 from J, leaving 4 bases between them. This CDR3 is 11 amino acids long. CDR3 in amino acids: CASSIADTQYF. CDR3 bases: TGTGCCAGCAGTATCGCAGATACGCAGTATTTT.

The genes are TRBV7-9 and TRBJ2-1; a weak D match, TRBD2 (5 bases). Germline V gives CDR1 SEHNR, CDR2 FQNEAQ (reference sequence). This CDR3 contains 15 residues. Trimming took off 4 bases at V and 2 bases at J, with 12 bases between the two ends. The CDR3 nucleotides are TGTGCCAGCAGCTCTCTCTACGGGACCTACAATGAGCAGTTCTTC. Its translation is CASSSLYGTYNEQFF. Full variable domain (outside the CDR3, taken from reference TRBV7-9 and TRBJ2-1): DTGVSQNPRHKITKRGQNVTFRCDPISEHNRLYWYRQTLGQGPEFLTYFQNEAQLEKSRLLSDRFSAERPKGSFSTLEIQRTEQGDSAMYLCASSSLYGTYNEQFFGPGTRLTVL.

J is TRBJ2-2 and V is TRBV10-1; TRBD1 matches 8 bases. Germline trimming cut 2 bases from V and 5 bases from J; bases unmatched to any gene: 4. There are 15 residues in the CDR3. From germline, CDR1 is WNHNN and CDR2 SYGVQD (reference sequence). The CDR3 sequence: CASSELTGETGELFF. CDR3 DNA: TGCGCCAGCAGTGAGCTGACAGGGGAGACCGGGGAGCTGTTTTTT.

The J gene is TRBJ2-5, the V gene TRBV18; TRBD2 might be the D (6 bases). Trimming took 6 bases from V and 5 from J, leaving 10 bases between them. The CDR3 totals 12 residues. CDR1 KGHSH and CDR2 LQKENI come from the germline V gene. The CDR3 sequence: CASSSGLETQYF. DNA of the CDR3: TGTGCCAGCTCGAGCGGGTTGGAGACCCAGTACTTC.

The chain uses TRBV19 and TRBJ1-1, with a weak D call TRBD1 (5 bases). The V and J ends lost 5 bases and 4 bases respectively, with 8 bases between them. Germline lookup yields CDR1 LNHDA and CDR2 SQIVND (reference sequence). CDR3 length equals 12 residues. The CDR3 here is CASSRGFTEAFF. For the CDR3, the DNA is TGTGCCAGTAGTCGGGGGTTCACTGAAGCTTTCTTT.

This rearrangement joins TRBV12-5 to TRBJ1-1; D uncertain. Per the germline V gene, CDR1 is LGHNT and CDR2 is FRNRAP. CDR3 length: 14 amino acids. Trimming took off 9 bases at V and 1 base at J, with 15 bases between the two ends. This CDR3 is CASSPGTANTEAFF. The CDR3 coding sequence is TGTGCTAGCTCCCCCGGTACAGCGAACACTGAAGCTTTCTTT.

CDR3 bases: TGTGCCAGCCGGACTAGCGGGGGAGTCGGGGAGCTGTTTTTT. The encoded protein is CASRTSGGVGELFF. This chain connects TRBV6-4 to TRBJ2-2; 13 bases align to TRBD2. Germline V gene data show CDR1 as MRHNA and CDR2 as SNTAGT. CDR3 size: 14 residues. V gave up 8 bases and J gave up 7 bases; unmatched junction bases: 4.